This T cell receptor beta chain was sequenced during a study of blood T cell repertoires in COVID-19. Per the germline V gene, CDR1 is GTSNPN and CDR2 is SVGIG (reference sequence). The junction had 3 bases not matched to a gene; V was cut back by 1 base and J by 3 bases. This CDR3 has 14 residues. Data came from immunoSEQ multiplex PCR; TCRdb stores just in-frame clones and leaves some out. The sample shows roughly 120,000 clones, roughly 76% of them seen only once. The chain carries TRBV30 and TRBJ1-3; 7 bases match TRBD1. Specimen: peripheral blood. The TCR comes from a woman aged 60-75 years with acute or convalescent COVID-19. In nucleotides, the CDR3 is TGTGCCTGGAGTGGGACAGGCGGTGGAAACACCATATATTTT. Translation: CAWSGTGGGNTIYF. The variable domain in full, completed from reference TRBV30 and TRBJ1-3, reads SQTIHQWPATLVQPVGSPLSLECTVEGTSNPNLYWYRQAAGRGLQLLFYSVGIGQISSEVPQNLSASRPQDRQFILSSKKLLLSDSGFYLCAWSGTGGGNTIYFGEGSWLTVV.